In its sample, the clone carrying this T cell receptor beta chain was seen a few times. The junction shows a germline mismatch at one end, possibly a read error. This CDR3 contains 15 residues. The sample originates from a study of T cells in Graves' hyperthyroidism and ophthalmopathy. Study-level information: Peripheral blood collection took place at initial diagnosis, before any treatment.

There were TCR beta CDR3 regions amplified from RNA transcripts. The HTBI primer set drove a first-round RT-PCR of the TCR CDR3. TCRdb itself ran the multiplex PCR reads through MiXCR, one entry per CDR3 protein. The profile covers 450,000 to 600,000 distinct CDR3 sequences, with approximately 14% appearing a single time and around 14% taken by the ten largest. The clonotype was recovered from a middle-aged woman with Graves' hyperthyroidism. Specimen: blood. This chain connects TRBV12-3 or TRBV12-4 to TRBJ2-7; 9 positions agree with TRBD2. The CDR3 reads CAGSSRLAVSYEQYF. The DNA for the CDR3 is TGTGCCGGCAGTTCCCGACTAGCGGTCTCCTACGAGCAGTACTTC.